This TCR beta chain was observed in a study of cytomegalovirus exposure and HLA in healthy donors. About the research overall: In a previous analysis, 117 million unique TCR beta sequences were found from about 190 million T cells. Whole-study results and caveats: Analysis was carried out at a later point, and it linked a missense DCLRE1C variant to TCR beta V- and J-gene trimming. Most subjects had HLA-A and HLA-B alleles reportedly predicted accurately by TCR beta sequences.

A multiplex PCR was run with 60 Vbeta primers and 13 Jbeta primers. Only in-frame clones appear in the TCRdb table, and some are missing; sequencing was by immunoSEQ multiplex PCR. The listing contains 60,000 to 100,000 clones. A note on this clone: The antigen is undetermined.

The source material was PBMCs. This TCR was sampled from a man aged 30 to 39 in good health and CMV-seronegative.

The CDR3 here is CASSRAGAVSYEQYF. In nucleotides, the CDR3 is TGTGCCAGCAGCCGAGCAGGGGCGGTCTCCTACGAGCAGTACTTC. V is TRBV5-4 and J is TRBJ2-7, with a weak D call TRBD1 (6 bases). Germline loops: CDR1 SGHNT, CDR2 YYREEE (reference sequence). The CDR3 consists of 15 residues. V dropped 4 bases and J dropped 0 bases, with 14 bases sitting between them.